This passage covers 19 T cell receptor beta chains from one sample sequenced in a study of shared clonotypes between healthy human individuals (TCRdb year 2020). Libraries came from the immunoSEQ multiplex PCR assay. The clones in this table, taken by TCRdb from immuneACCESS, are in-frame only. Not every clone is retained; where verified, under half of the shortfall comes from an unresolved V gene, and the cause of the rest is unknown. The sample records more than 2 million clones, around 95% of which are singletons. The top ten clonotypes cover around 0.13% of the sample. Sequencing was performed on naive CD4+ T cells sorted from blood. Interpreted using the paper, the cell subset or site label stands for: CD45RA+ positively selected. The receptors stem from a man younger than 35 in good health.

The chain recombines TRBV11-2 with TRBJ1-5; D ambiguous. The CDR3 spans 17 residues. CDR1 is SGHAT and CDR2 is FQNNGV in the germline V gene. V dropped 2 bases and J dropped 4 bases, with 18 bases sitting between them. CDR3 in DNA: TGTGCCAGCAGCTTAATCGTTACAGCCCAGAAGAATCAGCCCCAGCATTTT. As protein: CASSLIVTAQKNQPQHF.

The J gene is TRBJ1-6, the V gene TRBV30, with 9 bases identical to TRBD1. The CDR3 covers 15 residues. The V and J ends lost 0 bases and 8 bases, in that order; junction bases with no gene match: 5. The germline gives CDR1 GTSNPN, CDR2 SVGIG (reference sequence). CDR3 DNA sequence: TGTGCCTGGAGTGTATCAGGGACAGGGTATTCACCCCTCCACTTT. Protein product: CAWSVSGTGYSPLHF.

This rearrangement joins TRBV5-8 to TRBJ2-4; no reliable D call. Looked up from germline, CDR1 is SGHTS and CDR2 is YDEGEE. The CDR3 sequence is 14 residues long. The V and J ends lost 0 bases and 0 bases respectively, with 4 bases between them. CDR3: CASSLVVAKNIQYF. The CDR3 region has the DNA TGTGCCAGCAGCTTGGTGGTAGCCAAAAACATTCAGTACTTC.

CDR3 sequence reads: CASSRGGRGTGELFF. CDR3 nucleotides: TGTGCCAGCAGCCGAGGGGGCCGGGGCACCGGGGAGCTGTTTTTT. This chain joins TRBV7-2 and TRBJ2-2; 7 nucleotides match TRBD1. Germline V gene sequence: CDR1 SGHTA, CDR2 FQGNSA. J was trimmed by 4 bases and V by 5 bases; bases with no gene match: 7. The CDR3 sequence is 15 residues long.

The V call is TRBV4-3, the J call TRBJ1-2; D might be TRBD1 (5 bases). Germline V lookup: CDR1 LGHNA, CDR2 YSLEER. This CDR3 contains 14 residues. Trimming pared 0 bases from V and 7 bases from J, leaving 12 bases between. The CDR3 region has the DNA TGCGCCAGCAGCCAAGATATGCAGGGAAGTGGCTACACCTTC. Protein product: CASSQDMQGSGYTF.

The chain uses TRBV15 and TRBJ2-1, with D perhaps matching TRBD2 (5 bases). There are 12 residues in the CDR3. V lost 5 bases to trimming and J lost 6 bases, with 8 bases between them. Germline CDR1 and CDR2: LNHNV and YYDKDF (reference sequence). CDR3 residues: CATSGLSNEQFF. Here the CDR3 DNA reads TGTGCCACCAGCGGACTCTCCAATGAGCAGTTCTTC.

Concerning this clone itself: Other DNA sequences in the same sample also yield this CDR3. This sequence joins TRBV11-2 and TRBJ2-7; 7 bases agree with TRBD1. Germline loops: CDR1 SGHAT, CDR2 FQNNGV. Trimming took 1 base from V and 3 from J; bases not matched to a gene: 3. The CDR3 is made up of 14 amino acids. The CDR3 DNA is TGTGCCAGCAGCTTAGTAGCAGGGGGCTACGAGCAGTACTTC. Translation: CASSLVAGGYEQYF.

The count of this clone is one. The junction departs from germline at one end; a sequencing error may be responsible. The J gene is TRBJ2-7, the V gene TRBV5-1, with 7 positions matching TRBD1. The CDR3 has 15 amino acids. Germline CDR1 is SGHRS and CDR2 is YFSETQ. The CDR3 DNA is TGCGCCAGCAGCGGCCAGGTTGGGACAGCGATTAATCCCAGCTTC. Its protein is CASSGQVGTAINPSF. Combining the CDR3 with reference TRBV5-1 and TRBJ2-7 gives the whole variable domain KAGVTQTPRYLIKTRGQQVTLSCSPISGHRSVSWYQQTPGQGLQFLFEYFSETQRNKGNFPGRFSGRQFSNSRSEMNVSTLELGDSALYLCASSGQVGTAINPSFGPGTRLTVT.

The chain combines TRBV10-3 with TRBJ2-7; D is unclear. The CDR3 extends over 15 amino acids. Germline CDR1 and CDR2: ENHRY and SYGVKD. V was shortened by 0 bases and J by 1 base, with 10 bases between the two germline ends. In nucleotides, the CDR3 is TGTGCCATCAGTGAGTCTCCGGGCGGATCCTACGAGCAGTACTTC. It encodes CAISESPGGSYEQYF.

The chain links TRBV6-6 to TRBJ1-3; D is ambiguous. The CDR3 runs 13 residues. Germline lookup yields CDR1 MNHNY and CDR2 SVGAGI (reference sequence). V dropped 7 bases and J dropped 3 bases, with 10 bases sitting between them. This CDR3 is CASIGGVGNTIYF. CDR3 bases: TGTGCCAGCATCGGCGGGGTTGGAAACACCATATATTTT.

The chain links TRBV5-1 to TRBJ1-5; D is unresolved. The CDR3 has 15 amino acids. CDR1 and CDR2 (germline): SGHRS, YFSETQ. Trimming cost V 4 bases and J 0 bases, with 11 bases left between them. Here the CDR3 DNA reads TGCGCCAGCAGCGAAGCGCCATATAGCAATCAGCCCCAGCATTTT. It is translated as CASSEAPYSNQPQHF. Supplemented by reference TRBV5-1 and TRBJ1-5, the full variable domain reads KAGVTQTPRYLIKTRGQQVTLSCSPISGHRSVSWYQQTPGQGLQFLFEYFSETQRNKGNFPGRFSGRQFSNSRSEMNVSTLELGDSALYLCASSEAPYSNQPQHFGDGTRLSIL.

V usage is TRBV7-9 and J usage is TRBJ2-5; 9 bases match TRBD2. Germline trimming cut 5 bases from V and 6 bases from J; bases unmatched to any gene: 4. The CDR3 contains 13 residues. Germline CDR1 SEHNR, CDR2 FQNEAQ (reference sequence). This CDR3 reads CASSPGLAKTQYF. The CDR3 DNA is TGTGCCAGCAGCCCGGGACTAGCAAAGACCCAGTACTTC.

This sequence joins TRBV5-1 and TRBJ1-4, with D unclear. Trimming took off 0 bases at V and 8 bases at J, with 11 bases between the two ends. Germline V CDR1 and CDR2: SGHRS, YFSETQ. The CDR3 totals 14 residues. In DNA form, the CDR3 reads TGCGCCAGCAGCTTGGTGAGTGGGGAAGAAAAACTGTTTTTT. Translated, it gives CASSLVSGEEKLFF.

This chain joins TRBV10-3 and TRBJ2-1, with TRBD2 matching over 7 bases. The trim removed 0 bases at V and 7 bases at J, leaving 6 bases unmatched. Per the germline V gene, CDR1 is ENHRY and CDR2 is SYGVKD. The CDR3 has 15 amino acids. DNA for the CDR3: TGTGCCATCAGTGAGTCTAAGACTAGCATGAATGAGCAGTTCTTC. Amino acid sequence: CAISESKTSMNEQFF.

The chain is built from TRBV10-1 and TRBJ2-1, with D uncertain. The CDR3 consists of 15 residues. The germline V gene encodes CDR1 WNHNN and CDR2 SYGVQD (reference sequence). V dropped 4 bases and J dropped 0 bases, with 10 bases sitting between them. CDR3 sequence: CASSANPSSYNEQFF. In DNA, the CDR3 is TGCGCCAGCAGTGCGAATCCAAGCTCCTACAATGAGCAGTTCTTC.

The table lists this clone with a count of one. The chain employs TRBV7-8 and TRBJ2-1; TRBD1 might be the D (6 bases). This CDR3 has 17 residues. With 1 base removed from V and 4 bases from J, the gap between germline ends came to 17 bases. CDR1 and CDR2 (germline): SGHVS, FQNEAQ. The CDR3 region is CASSLGNGQSLYNEQFF. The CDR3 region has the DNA TGTGCCAGCAGCTTAGGAAACGGACAGTCACTTTACAATGAGCAGTTCTTC.

This chain's CDR3 is CASGSGRLETQYF. The DNA for the CDR3 is TGTGCCAGCGGCTCAGGGAGGTTGGAGACCCAGTACTTC. The chain employs TRBV6-1 and TRBJ2-5; weak D call: TRBD2 (6 bases). The V and J ends lost 8 bases and 5 bases respectively, with 15 bases between them. This CDR3 has 13 amino acids. Germline assignment: CDR1 MNHNS and CDR2 SASEGT.

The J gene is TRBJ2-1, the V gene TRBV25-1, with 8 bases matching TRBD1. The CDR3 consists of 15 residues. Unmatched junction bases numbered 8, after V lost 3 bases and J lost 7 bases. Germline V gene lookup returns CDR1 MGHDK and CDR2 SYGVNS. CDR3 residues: CASSDGQGGRNEQFF. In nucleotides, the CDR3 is TGTGCCAGCAGTGACGGACAGGGTGGTAGGAATGAGCAGTTCTTC.

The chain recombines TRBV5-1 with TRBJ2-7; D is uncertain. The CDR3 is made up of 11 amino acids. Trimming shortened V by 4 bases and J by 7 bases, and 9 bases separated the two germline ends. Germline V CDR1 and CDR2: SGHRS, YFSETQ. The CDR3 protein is CASSVDREQYF. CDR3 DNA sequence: TGCGCCAGCAGCGTGGACCGGGAGCAGTACTTC.